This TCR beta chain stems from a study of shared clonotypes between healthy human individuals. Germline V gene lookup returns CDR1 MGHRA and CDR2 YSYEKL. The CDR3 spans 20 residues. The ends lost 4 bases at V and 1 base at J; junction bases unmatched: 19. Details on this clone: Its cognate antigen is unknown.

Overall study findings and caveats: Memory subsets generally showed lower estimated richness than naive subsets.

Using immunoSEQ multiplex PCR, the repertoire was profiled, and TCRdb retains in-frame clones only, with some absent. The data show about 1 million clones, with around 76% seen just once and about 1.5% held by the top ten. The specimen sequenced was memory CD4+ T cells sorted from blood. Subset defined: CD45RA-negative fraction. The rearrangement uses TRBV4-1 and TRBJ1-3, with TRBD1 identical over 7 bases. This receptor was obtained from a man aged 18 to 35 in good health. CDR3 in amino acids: CASSRRTGAVQLDSGNTIYF. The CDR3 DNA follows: TGCGCCAGCAGCCGCCGAACAGGGGCGGTTCAATTAGATTCTGGAAACACCATATATTTT.